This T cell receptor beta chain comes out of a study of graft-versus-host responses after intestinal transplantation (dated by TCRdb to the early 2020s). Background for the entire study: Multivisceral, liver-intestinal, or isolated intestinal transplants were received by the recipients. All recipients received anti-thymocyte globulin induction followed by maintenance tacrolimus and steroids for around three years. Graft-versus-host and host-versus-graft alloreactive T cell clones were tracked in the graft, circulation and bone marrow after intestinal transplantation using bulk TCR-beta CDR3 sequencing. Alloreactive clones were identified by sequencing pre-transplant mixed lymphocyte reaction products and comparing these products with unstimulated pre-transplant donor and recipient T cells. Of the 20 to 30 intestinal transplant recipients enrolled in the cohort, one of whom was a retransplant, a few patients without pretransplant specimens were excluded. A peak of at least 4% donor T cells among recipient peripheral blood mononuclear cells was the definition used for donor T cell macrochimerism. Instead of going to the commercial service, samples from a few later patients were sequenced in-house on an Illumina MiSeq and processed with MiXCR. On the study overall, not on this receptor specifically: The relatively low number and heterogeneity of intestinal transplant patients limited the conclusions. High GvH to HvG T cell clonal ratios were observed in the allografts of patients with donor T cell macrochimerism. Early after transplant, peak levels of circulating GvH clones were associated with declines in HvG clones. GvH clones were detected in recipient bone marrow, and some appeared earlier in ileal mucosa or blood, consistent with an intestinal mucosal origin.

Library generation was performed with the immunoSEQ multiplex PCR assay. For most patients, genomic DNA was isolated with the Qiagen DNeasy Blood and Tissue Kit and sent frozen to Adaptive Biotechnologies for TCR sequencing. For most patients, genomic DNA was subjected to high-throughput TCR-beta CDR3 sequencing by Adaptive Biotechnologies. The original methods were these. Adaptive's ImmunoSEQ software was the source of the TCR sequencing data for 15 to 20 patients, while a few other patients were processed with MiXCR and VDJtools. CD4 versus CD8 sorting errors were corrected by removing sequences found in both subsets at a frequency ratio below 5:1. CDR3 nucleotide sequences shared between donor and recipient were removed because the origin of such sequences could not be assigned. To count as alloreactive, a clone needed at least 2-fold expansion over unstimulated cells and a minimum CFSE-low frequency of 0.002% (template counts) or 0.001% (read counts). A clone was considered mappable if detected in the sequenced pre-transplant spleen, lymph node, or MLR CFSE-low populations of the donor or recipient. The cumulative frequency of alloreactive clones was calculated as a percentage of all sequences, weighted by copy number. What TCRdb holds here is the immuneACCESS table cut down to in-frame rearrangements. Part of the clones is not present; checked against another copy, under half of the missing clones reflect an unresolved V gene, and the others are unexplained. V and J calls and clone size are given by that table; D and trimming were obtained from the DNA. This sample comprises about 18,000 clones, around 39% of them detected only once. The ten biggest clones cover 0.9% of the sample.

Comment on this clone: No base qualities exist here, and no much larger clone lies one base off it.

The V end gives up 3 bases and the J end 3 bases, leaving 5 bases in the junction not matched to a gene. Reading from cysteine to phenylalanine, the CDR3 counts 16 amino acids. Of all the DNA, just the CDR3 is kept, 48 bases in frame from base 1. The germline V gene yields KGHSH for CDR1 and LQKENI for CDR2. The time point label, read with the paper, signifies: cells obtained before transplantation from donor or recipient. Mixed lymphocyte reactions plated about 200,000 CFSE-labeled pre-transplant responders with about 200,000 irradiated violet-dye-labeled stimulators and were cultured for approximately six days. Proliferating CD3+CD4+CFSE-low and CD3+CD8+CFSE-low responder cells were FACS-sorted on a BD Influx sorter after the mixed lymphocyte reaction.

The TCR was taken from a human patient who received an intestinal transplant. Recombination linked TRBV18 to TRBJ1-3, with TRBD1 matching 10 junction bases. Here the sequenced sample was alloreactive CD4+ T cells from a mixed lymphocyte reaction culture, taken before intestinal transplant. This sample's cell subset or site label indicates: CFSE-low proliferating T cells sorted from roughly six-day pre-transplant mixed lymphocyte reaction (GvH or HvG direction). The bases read TGTGCCAGCTCACCCCCCTGGACAGGGGGTGGAAACACCATATATTTT. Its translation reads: CASSPPWTGGGNTIYF.